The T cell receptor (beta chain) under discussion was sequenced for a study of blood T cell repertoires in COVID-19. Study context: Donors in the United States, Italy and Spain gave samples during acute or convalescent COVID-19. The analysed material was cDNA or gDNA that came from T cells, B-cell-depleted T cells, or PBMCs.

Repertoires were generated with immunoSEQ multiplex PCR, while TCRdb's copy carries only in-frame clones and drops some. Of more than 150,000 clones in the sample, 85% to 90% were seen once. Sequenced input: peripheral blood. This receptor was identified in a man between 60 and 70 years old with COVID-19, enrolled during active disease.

The CDR3 loop reads CASSPNHAGSGTQYF. The CDR3 DNA is TGTGCCAGCAGCCCAAATCACGCAGGTTCCGGGACCCAGTACTTC. The rearrangement links TRBV5-6 to TRBJ2-5; D gene unclear. CDR1 and CDR2 from the germline V gene are SGHDT and YYEEEE. CDR3 size: 15 residues. V lost 4 bases to trimming and J lost 7 bases, with 20 bases between them.